The rows below give T cell receptor beta chains drawn from one sample of a study of Ad26.COV2.S vaccination and SARS-CoV-2 variants. TCRdb keeps only in-frame clones here, not all; method: immunoSEQ multiplex PCR. The repertoire holds about 480,000 clones, with roughly 89% as singletons. This material consisted of peripheral blood, taken in a trial of Ad26.COV2.S vaccine versus placebo. These receptor sequences come from a person aged 18-60 years who received the Ad26.COV2.S COVID-19 vaccine or a placebo. The CDR3 runs from the conserved cysteine through the conserved F or W. The D gene is left open where the match is weak. A row's size may be missing; if present it is once, few, many or a size class.

DNA	CDR3	V	size	D	J
TGTGCCAGCAGTGCCCGGACAGGGGGCGAATACGAGCAGTACTTC	CASSARTGGEYEQYF	TRBV28	once	TRBD1	TRBJ2-7
TGTGCCATCAGTGCAGTGGGGGCTGAAGCTTTCTTT	CAISAVGAEAFF	TRBV10-3	-	-	TRBJ1-1
TGTGCCATGAGTACTAGCGGGACGGGTGCGAACACCGGGGAGCTGTTTTTT	CAMSTSGTGANTGELFF	TRBV10-3	-	TRBD2	TRBJ2-2
TGTGCCAGCAGCTTAGTGGGGGCCTACACAGATACGCAGTATTTT	CASSLVGAYTDTQYF	TRBV7-9	-	-	TRBJ2-3
TGTGCCATCAGTACAGGGGACACTGAAGCTTTCTTT	CAISTGDTEAFF	TRBV10-3	once	TRBD1	TRBJ1-1
TGCGCCAGCAGCCTCCGGGACTCCAGAACGGGCTACACCTTC	CASSLRDSRTGYTF	TRBV5-1	-	-	TRBJ1-2
TGCGCCAGCAGCCCGGACAGGCGGGCCTATGGCTACACCTTC	CASSPDRRAYGYTF	TRBV5-1	-	TRBD1	TRBJ1-2
TGTGCCATTAACGACCTAGCCGCGAACACCGGGGAGCTGTTTTTT	CAINDLAANTGELFF	TRBV10-3	-	-	TRBJ2-2
TGTGCCAGCAGCGTAGAATTGTCGAATGAAGCTTTCTTT	CASSVELSNEAFF	TRBV9	-	-	TRBJ1-1
TGTGCCACCCAATCAGGGGAGGGACTAGCGGGACAGGTGGAGTTCTTC	CATQSGEGLAGQVEFF	TRBV10-3	-	TRBD2	TRBJ2-1
TGTGCCAGCAGCTTAGCGGGACAGGGGTTGAATCAGCCCCAGCATTTT	CASSLAGQGLNQPQHF	TRBV7-2	-	TRBD1	TRBJ1-5
TGCGCCAGCAGCCAAACAGGGGGCGGCACAGATACGCAGTATTTT	CASSQTGGGTDTQYF	TRBV4-3	-	TRBD1	TRBJ2-3
TGTGCCAGCAGCCAAGGGTTGGGACAGGGTGTCGAGACCCAGTACTTC	CASSQGLGQGVETQYF	TRBV3-1/TRBV3-2	-	TRBD1	TRBJ2-5
TGTGCCAGCAGCTTAGAGGCTTCAGCGGACACTGAAGCTTTCTTT	CASSLEASADTEAFF	TRBV7-2	-	-	TRBJ1-1
TGTGCCAGCAGCTTTCGACTAGCGGTACCCGGGGAGCTGTTTTTT	CASSFRLAVPGELFF	TRBV7-2	-	TRBD2	TRBJ2-2
TGTGCCAGCAGCGACGCACGACAGGGGCTAACTAAAGAGACCCAGTACTTC	CASSDARQGLTKETQYF	TRBV28	-	TRBD1	TRBJ2-5
TGTGCCAGCACCCCCTGGTCAACCTATGGCTACACCTTC	CASTPWSTYGYTF	TRBV11-2	-	-	TRBJ1-2
TGCGCCTCAAATCCATCGACACGGGCCCGCACAGATACGCAGTATTTT	CASNPSTRARTDTQYF	TRBV5-1	-	-	TRBJ2-3
TGTGCCAGTACTCGCCTGGATCTGTCGAATGAAAAACTGTTTTTT	CASTRLDLSNEKLFF	TRBV19	-	-	TRBJ1-4
TGTGCCAGCAGCCAAGTATACAATGAGCAGTTCTTC	CASSQVYNEQFF	TRBV14	-	-	TRBJ2-1
TGTGCCAGTAGTATAGGAGTTCATCAACCGGATCAGCCCCAGCATTTT	CASSIGVHQPDQPQHF	TRBV19	-	-	TRBJ1-5
TGTGCCAGCAGTTTGTCCCGACTAGAAGCTTTCTTT	CASSLSRLEAFF	TRBV6-2/TRBV6-3	-	-	TRBJ1-1
TGTGCCAGCAGCCGGCCGGGGATGGAGACCCAGTACTTC	CASSRPGMETQYF	TRBV7-9	-	-	TRBJ2-5
TGTGCCAGCAGCTTCTTAGCGGAGAAGCAGTACTTC	CASSFLAEKQYF	TRBV5-6	-	-	TRBJ2-7
TGTGCCAGCAGCCCGAGCGGAAGCTCCTACAATGAGCAGTTCTTC	CASSPSGSSYNEQFF	TRBV11-2	-	-	TRBJ2-1
TGTGCCAGCAGATCGGAGGGAGCAAGGACAGATACGCAGTATTTT	CASRSEGARTDTQYF	TRBV6-5	-	-	TRBJ2-3
TGTGCCAGCGGGCTAGCGGCCAAAAACATTCAGTACTTC	CASGLAAKNIQYF	TRBV3-1/TRBV3-2	-	-	TRBJ2-4
TGTGCCAGCAGTAAAACCAGGGGCACCGGGGAGCTGTTTTTT	CASSKTRGTGELFF	TRBV28	once	-	TRBJ2-2
TGTGCCAGCAGGCTTCTAGCGGGAGGGCCTGGGGAGCAGTACTTC	CASRLLAGGPGEQYF	TRBV6-5	-	TRBD2	TRBJ2-7
TGTGCCAGCAGTTACTCAAGAGAGACCCAGTACTTC	CASSYSRETQYF	TRBV6-2/TRBV6-3	-	-	TRBJ2-5
TGTGCCAGCAGCGTAGCTGGAGCGGTTGATTCACCCCTCCACTTT	CASSVAGAVDSPLHF	TRBV9	-	-	TRBJ1-6
TGTGCCAGTAGTCAGACGGGGGCAGGCACAGATACGCAGTATTTT	CASSQTGAGTDTQYF	TRBV19	-	-	TRBJ2-3
TGTGCCAGCAGCCGGGACCGACCAAATGAAAAACTGTTTTTT	CASSRDRPNEKLFF	TRBV2	-	-	TRBJ1-4
TGTGCCAGCAGCCCACGACAGGGGTCGGCCAACGTCCTGACTTTC	CASSPRQGSANVLTF	TRBV7-6	-	TRBD1	TRBJ2-6
TGTGCCAGCAGCGTGGAAGGGGGTCCTCTTGGGAATGAGCAGTTCTTC	CASSVEGGPLGNEQFF	TRBV9	-	-	TRBJ2-1
TGCGCCAGCAGCTTGGCCGGTCCGGGTGCATACAATGAGCAGTTCTTC	CASSLAGPGAYNEQFF	TRBV5-1	-	-	TRBJ2-1
TGTGCCAGCAGTGAAGCGATTAACATTCAGTACTTC	CASSEAINIQYF	TRBV2	-	-	TRBJ2-4
TGTGCCAGCAGCAAGGGACCCGCCAATGAGCAGTTCTTC	CASSKGPANEQFF	TRBV11-3	-	-	TRBJ2-1
TGTGCCAGCTCGGACACACTAGGTACGCAGTATTTT	CASSDTLGTQYF	TRBV3-1/TRBV3-2	-	-	TRBJ2-3
TGTGCCAGCAGCTTAGGGGCAGGACTCGGGTACAATGAGCAGTTCTTC	CASSLGAGLGYNEQFF	TRBV11-3	once	-	TRBJ2-1
TGTGCCAGCAGCTTAGATCAGGGGTTTTACTACGAGCAGTACTTC	CASSLDQGFYYEQYF	TRBV7-8	once	-	TRBJ2-7
TGTGCCAGCAGCTTGGGGGTGACGCAGGGGGATGAAAAACTGTTTTTT	CASSLGVTQGDEKLFF	TRBV5-4	-	TRBD1	TRBJ1-4
TGCGCCAGCAGTGAACCCAGACTAGCGGGAACCTACGAGCAGTACTTC	CASSEPRLAGTYEQYF	TRBV10-2	-	TRBD2	TRBJ2-7
TGTGCCAGCAGCAAGCGGGACATCTCGGGTCAGCCCCAGCATTTT	CASSKRDISGQPQHF	TRBV6-2/TRBV6-3	once	-	TRBJ1-5
TGTGCCAGCAGCTTGGGGGGGGACGCCTACAATGAGCAGTTCTTC	CASSLGGDAYNEQFF	TRBV5-4	-	-	TRBJ2-1
TGTGCCAGCAGAAGAGGGGAAGCCAAAAACATTCAGTACTTC	CASRRGEAKNIQYF	TRBV2	-	-	TRBJ2-4
TGTGCCAGCAAACAGGGGTATAGGAATGAAAAACTGTTTTTT	CASKQGYRNEKLFF	TRBV6-5	-	TRBD1	TRBJ1-4
TGTGCCAGTTCAACGACAGGGCCGGGGGAGACCCAGTACTTC	CASSTTGPGETQYF	TRBV19	-	TRBD1	TRBJ2-5
TGTGCCAGCACCTTCACCCGGGACACGGGGGAGCAGTACTTC	CASTFTRDTGEQYF	TRBV6-6	-	-	TRBJ2-7
TGTGCCAGCAGCAAATGCGTTATGGGCAGGGGTTTAATCGAGCAGTACTTC	CASSKCVMGRGLIEQYF	TRBV21-1	-	-	TRBJ2-7